These 2 T cell receptor beta chains share one sample of origin, sequenced in a study of response to subunit inactivated influenza vaccine. TCRdb reprocessed the RT-PCR reads via MiXCR and lists one record per CDR3 protein. The sample consists of approximately 530,000 distinct CDR3 sequences, approximately 7.8% of them appearing once. Sequencing was performed on PBMCs from blood, taken around 25 months after vaccination. The receptors originated from a man between 50 and 69 years old who received an inactivated influenza vaccine.

The gene calls are TRBV20-1 and TRBJ2-5; D possibly corresponds to TRBD2 (5 bases). Germline V gives CDR1 DFQATT, CDR2 SNEGSKA (reference sequence). CDR3 length: 14 amino acids. The V gene lost 6 bases and the J gene lost 1 base, with 15 bases spanning the gap. CDR3 protein: CSARGIGLQETQYF. In nucleotides, the CDR3 is TGCAGTGCCCGAGGGATAGGGCTCCAAGAGACCCAGTACTTC.

J is TRBJ2-1 and V is TRBV10-3, with D perhaps TRBD1 or TRBD2 (5 bases each). This CDR3 region has 14 residues. Trimming pared 8 bases from V and 4 bases from J, leaving 15 bases between. CDR1 and CDR2 from the germline V gene are ENHRY and SYGVKD. The CDR3 nucleotides read TGTGCCATCCAGGGCCGACCGGGGTACAATGAGCAGTTCTTC. Translation: CAIQGRPGYNEQFF.